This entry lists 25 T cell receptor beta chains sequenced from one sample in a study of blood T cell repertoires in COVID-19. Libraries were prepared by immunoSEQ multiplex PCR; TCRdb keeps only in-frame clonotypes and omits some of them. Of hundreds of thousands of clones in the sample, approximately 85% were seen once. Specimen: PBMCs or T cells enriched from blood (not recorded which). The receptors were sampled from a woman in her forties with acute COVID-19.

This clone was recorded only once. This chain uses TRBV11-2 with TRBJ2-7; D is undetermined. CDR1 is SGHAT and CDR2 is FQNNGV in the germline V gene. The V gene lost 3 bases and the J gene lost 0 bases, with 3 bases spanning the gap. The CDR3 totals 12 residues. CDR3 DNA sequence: TGTGCCAGCAGCTTCGGCTCCTACGAGCAGTACTTC. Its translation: CASSFGSYEQYF.

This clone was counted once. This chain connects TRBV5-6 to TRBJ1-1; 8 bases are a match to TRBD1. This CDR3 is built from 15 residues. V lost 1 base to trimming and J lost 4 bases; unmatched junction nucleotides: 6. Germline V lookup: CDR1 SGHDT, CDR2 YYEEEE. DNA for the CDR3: TGTGCCAGCAGCTTGTCGCGGACAGGGATCACTGAAGCTTTCTTT. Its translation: CASSLSRTGITEAFF.

The CDR3: CASSPWGQHSGANVLTF. In DNA, the CDR3 is TGTGCCAGCAGTCCCTGGGGACAGCACTCTGGGGCCAACGTCCTGACTTTC. The rearrangement joins TRBV6-2 or TRBV6-3 to TRBJ2-6; TRBD1 agrees at 7 bases. CDR1 and CDR2 (germline): MNHEY, SVGEGT. This CDR3 spans 17 amino acids. Unmatched junction bases numbered 7, after V lost 5 bases and J lost 0 bases.

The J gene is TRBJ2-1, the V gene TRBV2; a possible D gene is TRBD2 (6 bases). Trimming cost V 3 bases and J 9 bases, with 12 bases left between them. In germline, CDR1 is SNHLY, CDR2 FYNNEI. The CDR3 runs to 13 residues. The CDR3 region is CASSDPRGGEQFF. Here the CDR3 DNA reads TGTGCCAGCAGTGACCCCCGGGGAGGTGAGCAGTTCTTC.

The CDR3 DNA follows: TGTGCCAGCAGTGAGGGTGTTCCTAATGGCTACACCTTC. It yields the protein CASSEGVPNGYTF. The chain combines TRBV12-3 or TRBV12-4 with TRBJ1-2, with D unresolved. The CDR3 loop spans 13 amino acids. V lost 5 bases and J 6 bases, leaving 13 bases between the germline ends.

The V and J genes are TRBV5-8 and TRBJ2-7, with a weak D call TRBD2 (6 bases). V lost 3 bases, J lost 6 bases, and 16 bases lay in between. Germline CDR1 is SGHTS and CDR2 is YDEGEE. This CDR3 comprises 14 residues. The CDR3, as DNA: TGTGCCAGCAGCTGGTCGGGACTTCGCATCGAGCAGTACTTC. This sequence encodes CASSWSGLRIEQYF. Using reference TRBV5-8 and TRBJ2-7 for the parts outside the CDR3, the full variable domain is EAGVTQSPTHLIKTRGQQATLRCSPISGHTSVYWYQQALGLGLQFLLWYDEGEERNRGNFPPRFSGRQFPNYSSELNVNALELEDSALYLCASSWSGLRIEQYFGPGTRLTVT.

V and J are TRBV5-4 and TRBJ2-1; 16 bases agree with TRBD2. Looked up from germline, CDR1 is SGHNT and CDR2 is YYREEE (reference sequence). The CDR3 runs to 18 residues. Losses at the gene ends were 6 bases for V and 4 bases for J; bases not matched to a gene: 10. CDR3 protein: CASTLGLAGGKEYNEQFF. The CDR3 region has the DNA TGTGCCAGCACCCTGGGACTAGCGGGGGGGAAAGAATACAATGAGCAGTTCTTC. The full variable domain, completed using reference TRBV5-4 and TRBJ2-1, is ETGVTQSPTHLIKTRGQQVTLRCSSQSGHNTVSWYQQALGQGPQFIFQYYREEENGRGNFPPRFSGLQFPNYSSELNVNALELDDSALYLCASTLGLAGGKEYNEQFFGPGTRLTVL.

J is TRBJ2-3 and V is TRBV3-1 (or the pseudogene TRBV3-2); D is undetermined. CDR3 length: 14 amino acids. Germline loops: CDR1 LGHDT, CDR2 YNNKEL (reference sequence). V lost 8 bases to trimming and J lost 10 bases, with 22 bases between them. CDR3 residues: CASALGEALVAQYF. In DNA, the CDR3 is TGTGCCAGCGCCCTTGGCGAAGCGCTTGTAGCGCAGTATTTT.

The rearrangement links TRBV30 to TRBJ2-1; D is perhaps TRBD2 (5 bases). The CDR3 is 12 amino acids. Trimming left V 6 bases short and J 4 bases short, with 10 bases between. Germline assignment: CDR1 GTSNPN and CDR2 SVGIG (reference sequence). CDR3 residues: CACSADYNEQFF. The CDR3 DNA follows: TGTGCCTGTTCAGCGGATTACAATGAGCAGTTCTTC. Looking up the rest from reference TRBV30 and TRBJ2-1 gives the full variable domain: SQTIHQWPATLVQPVGSPLSLECTVEGTSNPNLYWYRQAAGRGLQLLFYSVGIGQISSEVPQNLSASRPQDRQFILSSKKLLLSDSGFYLCACSADYNEQFFGPGTRLTVL.

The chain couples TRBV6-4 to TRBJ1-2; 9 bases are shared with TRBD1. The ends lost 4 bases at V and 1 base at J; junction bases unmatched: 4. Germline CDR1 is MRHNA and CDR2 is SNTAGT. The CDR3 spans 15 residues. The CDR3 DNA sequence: TGTGCCAGCAGTGCCATGGACAGGGGTAACTATGGCTACACCTTC. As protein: CASSAMDRGNYGYTF.

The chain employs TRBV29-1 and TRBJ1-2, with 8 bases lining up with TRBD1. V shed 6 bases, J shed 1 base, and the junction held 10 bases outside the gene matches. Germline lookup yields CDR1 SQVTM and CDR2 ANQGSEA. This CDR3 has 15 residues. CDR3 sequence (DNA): TGCAGCGTCGACACAGGGGGAGCTGATAACTATGGCTACACCTTC. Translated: CSVDTGGADNYGYTF.

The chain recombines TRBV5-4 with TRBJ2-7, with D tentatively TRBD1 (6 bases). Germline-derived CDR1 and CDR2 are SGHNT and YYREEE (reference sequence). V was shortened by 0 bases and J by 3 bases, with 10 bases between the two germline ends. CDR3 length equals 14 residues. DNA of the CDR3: TGTGCCAGCAGCTTGGGTGGGGGCATCTACGAGCAGTACTTC. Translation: CASSLGGGIYEQYF.

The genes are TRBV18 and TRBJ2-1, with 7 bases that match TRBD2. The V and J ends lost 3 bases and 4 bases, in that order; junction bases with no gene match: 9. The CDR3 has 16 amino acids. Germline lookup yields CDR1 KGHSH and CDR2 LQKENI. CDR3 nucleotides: TGTGCCAGCTCACCCTCATTAGCGGGCGAGTACAATGAGCAGTTCTTC. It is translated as CASSPSLAGEYNEQFF.

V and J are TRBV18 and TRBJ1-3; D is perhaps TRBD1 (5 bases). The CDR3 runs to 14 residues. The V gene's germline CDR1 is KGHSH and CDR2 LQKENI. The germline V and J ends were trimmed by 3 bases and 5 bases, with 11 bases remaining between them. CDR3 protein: CASSPQGIRNTIYF. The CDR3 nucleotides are TGTGCCAGCTCACCTCAGGGAATTAGAAACACCATATATTTT.

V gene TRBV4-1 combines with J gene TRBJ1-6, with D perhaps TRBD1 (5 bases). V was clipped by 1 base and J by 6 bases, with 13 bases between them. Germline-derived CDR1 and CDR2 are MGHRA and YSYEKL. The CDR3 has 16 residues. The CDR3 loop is CASSQGGGRLNSPLHF. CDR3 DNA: TGCGCCAGCAGCCAAGGGGGGGGACGGCTTAATTCACCCCTCCACTTT.

As DNA, the CDR3 is TGTGCCAGCAGCTTCAGGGGTCTGGGGGGAAACACCATATATTTT. This encodes CASSFRGLGGNTIYF. This chain joins TRBV5-5 and TRBJ1-3; tentatively, D is TRBD1 (6 bases). Trimming took off 2 bases at V and 4 bases at J, with 13 bases between the two ends. This CDR3 region has 15 residues. Germline V gene data show CDR1 as SGHKS and CDR2 as YYEKEE (reference sequence).

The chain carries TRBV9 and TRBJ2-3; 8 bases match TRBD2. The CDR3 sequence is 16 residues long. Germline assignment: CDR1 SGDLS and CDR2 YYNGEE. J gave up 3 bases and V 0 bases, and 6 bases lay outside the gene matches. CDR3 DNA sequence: TGTGCCAGCAGCGTAGCGGGGGGGCATATTACAGATACGCAGTATTTT. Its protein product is CASSVAGGHITDTQYF.

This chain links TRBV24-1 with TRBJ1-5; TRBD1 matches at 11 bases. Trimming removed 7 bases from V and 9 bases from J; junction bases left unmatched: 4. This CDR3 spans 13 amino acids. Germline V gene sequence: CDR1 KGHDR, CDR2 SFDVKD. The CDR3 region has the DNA TGTGCCACCAGCCGGACAGGGGGCTTGCCCCAGCATTTT. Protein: CATSRTGGLPQHF.

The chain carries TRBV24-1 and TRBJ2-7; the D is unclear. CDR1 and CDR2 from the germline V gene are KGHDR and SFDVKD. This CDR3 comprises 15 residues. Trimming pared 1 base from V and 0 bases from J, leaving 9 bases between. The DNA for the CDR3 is TGTGCCACCAGTGATTTAACACACCTCTCCTACGAGCAGTACTTC. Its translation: CATSDLTHLSYEQYF.

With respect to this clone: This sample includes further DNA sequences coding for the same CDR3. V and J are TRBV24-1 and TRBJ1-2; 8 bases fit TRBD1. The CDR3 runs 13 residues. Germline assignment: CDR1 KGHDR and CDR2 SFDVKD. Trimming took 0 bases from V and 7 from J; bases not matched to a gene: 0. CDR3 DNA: TGTGCCACCAGTGATTTGGACAGGGGTGGCTACACCTTC. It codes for CATSDLDRGGYTF.

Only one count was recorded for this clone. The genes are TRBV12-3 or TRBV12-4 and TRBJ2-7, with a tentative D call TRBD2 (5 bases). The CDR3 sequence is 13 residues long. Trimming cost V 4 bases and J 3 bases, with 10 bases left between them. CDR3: CASSWTEGYEQYF. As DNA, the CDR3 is TGTGCCAGCAGTTGGACTGAGGGCTACGAGCAGTACTTC.

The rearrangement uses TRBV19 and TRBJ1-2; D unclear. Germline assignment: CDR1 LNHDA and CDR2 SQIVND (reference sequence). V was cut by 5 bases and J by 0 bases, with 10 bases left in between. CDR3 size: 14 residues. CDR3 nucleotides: TGTGCCAGTAGTCCCGGGGTAGCTAACTATGGCTACACCTTC. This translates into CASSPGVANYGYTF. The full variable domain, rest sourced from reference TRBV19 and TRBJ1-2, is DGGITQSPKYLFRKEGQNVTLSCEQNLNHDAMYWYRQDPGQGLRLIYYSQIVNDFQKGDIAEGYSVSREKKESFPLTVTSAQKNPTAFYLCASSPGVANYGYTFGSGTRLTVV.

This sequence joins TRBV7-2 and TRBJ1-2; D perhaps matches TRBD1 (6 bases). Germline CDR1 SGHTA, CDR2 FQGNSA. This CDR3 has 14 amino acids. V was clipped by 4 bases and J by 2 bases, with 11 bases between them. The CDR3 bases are TGTGCCAGCAGCTCGTTGACAGGAAACTATGGCTACACCTTC. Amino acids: CASSSLTGNYGYTF.

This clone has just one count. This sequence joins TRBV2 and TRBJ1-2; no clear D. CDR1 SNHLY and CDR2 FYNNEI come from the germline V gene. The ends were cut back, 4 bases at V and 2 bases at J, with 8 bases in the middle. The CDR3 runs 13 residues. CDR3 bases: TGTGCCAGCAGTGGGTACAGCAACTATGGCTACACCTTC. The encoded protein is CASSGYSNYGYTF.

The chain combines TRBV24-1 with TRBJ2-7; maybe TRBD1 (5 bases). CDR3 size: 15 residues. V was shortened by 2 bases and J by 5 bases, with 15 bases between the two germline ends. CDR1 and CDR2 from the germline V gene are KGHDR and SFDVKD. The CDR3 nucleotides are TGTGCCACCAGTGATTCCGGCCGGGCGGACAACGAGCAGTACTTC. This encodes CATSDSGRADNEQYF.